This TCR beta chain was sequenced in a study of control samples from healthy donors and cancer patients. CDR3 length equals 14 residues. Germline V gives CDR1 LNHDA, CDR2 SQIVND (reference sequence). Deletions cut 3 bases from V and 5 bases from J, with 13 bases between. Profiled with immunoSEQ multiplex PCR; TCRdb holds only in-frame clones, not every one. The sample shows 150,000 to 200,000 clones, around 90% of them seen only once. Sequencing was done on a sample of blood. The gene calls are TRBV19 and TRBJ2-5, with D possibly being TRBD1 or TRBD2 (5 bases each). This TCR derives from a woman in her 50s in good health. The CDR3 region is CASSIPGRRETQYF. CDR3 sequence (DNA): TGTGCCAGTAGTATCCCGGGGCGGCGGGAGACCCAGTACTTC.